The T cell receptor (beta chain) under discussion was sequenced for a study of naive and memory T cell subsets. Findings of the study overall: Naive repertoires, especially CD8, held a few larger clonotypes, possibly memory cells re-expressing CD45RA. TCR counts from RNA may reflect activation-linked expression changes. Between naive and memory subsets, TCR abundance power law exponents differed.

Remarks on this clonotype: What it binds is not known.

CMV status came from CD4+ T cell IFNgamma after overnight CMV lysate stimulation of fresh PBMCs. The beta constant-region primer was an equimolar mix of two oligonucleotides covering TRBC1 and TRBC2. Nested alpha and beta constant-region primers with the SP2 primer drove four PCR rounds on ligated cDNA. A 12-nucleotide UMI and the SP2 primer were added to the cDNA 3' end by oligonucleotide ligation. TCRdb ran MiXCR on the UMI-ligation and nested PCR reads and lists one entry per CDR3 protein. Of some 82,000 distinct CDR3 sequences listed, 11% are singletons. Germline lookup yields CDR1 SEHNR and CDR2 FQNEAQ (reference sequence). Trimming cost V 7 bases and J 1 base, with 10 bases left between them. The CDR3 extends over 13 amino acids.

This TCR was recovered from a human donor in good health. Source material: naive CD4+ T cells from blood. This rearrangement joins TRBV7-9 to TRBJ1-1, with no clear D. The DNA for the CDR3 is TGTGCCAGCACCTTCAGAGGGAACACTGAAGCTTTCTTT. As protein: CASTFRGNTEAFF.